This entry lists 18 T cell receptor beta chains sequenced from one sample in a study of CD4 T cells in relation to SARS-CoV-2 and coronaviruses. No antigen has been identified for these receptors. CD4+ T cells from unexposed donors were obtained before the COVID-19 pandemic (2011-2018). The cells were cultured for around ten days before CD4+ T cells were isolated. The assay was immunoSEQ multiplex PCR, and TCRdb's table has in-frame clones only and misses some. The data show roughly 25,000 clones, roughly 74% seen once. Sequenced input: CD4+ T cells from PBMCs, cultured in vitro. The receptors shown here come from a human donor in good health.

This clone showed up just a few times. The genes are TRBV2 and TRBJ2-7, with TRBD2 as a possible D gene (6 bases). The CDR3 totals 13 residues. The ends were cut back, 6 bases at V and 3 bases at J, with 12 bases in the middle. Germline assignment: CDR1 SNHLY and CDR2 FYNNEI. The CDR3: CASSGTSNYEQYF. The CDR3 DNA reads TGTGCCAGCAGCGGGACTTCCAACTACGAGCAGTACTTC.

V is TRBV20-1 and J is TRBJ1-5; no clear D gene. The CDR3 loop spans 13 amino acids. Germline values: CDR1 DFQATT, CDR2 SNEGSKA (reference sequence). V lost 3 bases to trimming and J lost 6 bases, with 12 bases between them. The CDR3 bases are TGCAGTGCTAGTAGGTCAGGCGGTCAGCCCCAGCATTTT. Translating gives CSASRSGGQPQHF.

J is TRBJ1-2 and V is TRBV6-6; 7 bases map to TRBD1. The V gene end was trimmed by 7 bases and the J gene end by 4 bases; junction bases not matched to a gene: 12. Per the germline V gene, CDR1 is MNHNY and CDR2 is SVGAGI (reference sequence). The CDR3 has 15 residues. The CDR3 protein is CASNFPDDRVYGYTF. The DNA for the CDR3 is TGTGCCAGCAATTTCCCTGATGACAGGGTCTATGGCTACACCTTC.

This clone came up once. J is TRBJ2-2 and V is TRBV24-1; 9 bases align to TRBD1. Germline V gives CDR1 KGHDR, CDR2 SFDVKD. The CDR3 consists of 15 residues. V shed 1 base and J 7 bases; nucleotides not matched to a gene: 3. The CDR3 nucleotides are TGTGCCACCAGTGATTTCGGGACAGGGAGCGGGGAGCTGTTTTTT. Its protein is CATSDFGTGSGELFF.

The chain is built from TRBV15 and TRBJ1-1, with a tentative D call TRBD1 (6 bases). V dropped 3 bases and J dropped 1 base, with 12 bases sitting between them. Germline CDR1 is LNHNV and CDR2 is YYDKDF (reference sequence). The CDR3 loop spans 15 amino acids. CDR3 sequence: CATSSAGARNTEAFF. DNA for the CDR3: TGTGCCACCAGCAGCGCAGGGGCGAGGAACACTGAAGCTTTCTTT.

The CDR3 DNA reads as TGTGCCAGCAGCTTAGAAACTAGCGGAAACTACGAGCAGTACTTC. As protein: CASSLETSGNYEQYF. This chain joins TRBV11-1 and TRBJ2-7; TRBD2 matches at 8 bases. CDR1 SGHAT and CDR2 FQDESV come from the germline V gene (reference sequence). This CDR3 has 15 amino acids. V lost 1 base, J lost 3 bases, and 5 bases stayed unmatched.

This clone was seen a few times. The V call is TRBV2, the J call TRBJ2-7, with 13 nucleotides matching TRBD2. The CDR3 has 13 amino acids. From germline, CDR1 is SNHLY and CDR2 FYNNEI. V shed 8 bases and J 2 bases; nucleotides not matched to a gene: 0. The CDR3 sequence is CASGTSGTYEQYF. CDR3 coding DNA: TGTGCCAGCGGGACTAGCGGGACCTACGAGCAGTACTTC.

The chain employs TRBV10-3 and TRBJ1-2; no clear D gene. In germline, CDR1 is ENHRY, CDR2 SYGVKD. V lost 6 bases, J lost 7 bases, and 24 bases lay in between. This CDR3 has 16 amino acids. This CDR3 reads CAISALLTEDVPGYTF. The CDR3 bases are TGTGCCATCAGCGCCCTATTGACGGAAGACGTTCCTGGCTACACCTTC.

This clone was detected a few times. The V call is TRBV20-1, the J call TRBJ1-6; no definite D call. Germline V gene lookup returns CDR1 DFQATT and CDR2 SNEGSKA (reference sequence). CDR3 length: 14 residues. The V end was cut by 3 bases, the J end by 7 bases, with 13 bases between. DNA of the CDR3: TGCAGTGCTAGTGGCAGCCAGACAAATTCACCCCTCCACTTT. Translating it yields CSASGSQTNSPLHF.

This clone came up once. Here the CDR3 DNA reads TGCGCCAGCAGCCCGACCGCATCCTACAATGAGCAGTTCTTC. Its protein is CASSPTASYNEQFF. The chain links TRBV5-1 to TRBJ2-1; D not certain. There are 14 residues in the CDR3. The germline V gene encodes CDR1 SGHRS and CDR2 YFSETQ. Trimming took off 4 bases at V and 1 base at J, with 9 bases between the two ends.

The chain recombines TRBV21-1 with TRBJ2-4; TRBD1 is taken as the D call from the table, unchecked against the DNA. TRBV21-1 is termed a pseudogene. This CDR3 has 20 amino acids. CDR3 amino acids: CASSKSYWDRTPLAKNIQYF. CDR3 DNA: TGTGCCAGCAGCAAATCTTATTGGGACAGGACTCCCCTAGCCAAAAACATTCAGTACTTC.

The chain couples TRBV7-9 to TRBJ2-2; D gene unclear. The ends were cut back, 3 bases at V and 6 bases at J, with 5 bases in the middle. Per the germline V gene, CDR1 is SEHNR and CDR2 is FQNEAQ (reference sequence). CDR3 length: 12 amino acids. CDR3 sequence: CASSLSAGELFF. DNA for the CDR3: TGTGCCAGCAGCTTGTCTGCCGGGGAGCTGTTTTTT.

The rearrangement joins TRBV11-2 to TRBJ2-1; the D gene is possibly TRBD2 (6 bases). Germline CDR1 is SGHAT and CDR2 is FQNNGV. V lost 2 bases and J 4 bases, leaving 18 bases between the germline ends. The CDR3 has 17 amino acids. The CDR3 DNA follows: TGTGCCAGCAGCTTAACCATCGGCGGGACGAGTTACAATGAGCAGTTCTTC. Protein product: CASSLTIGGTSYNEQFF.

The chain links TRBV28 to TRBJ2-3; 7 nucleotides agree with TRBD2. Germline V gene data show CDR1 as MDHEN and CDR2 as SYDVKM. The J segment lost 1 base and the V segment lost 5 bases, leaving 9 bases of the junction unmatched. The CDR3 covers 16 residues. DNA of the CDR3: TGTGCCAGCAGTCCTCCCGGCGGGAGTGGCACAGATACGCAGTATTTT. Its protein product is CASSPPGGSGTDTQYF.

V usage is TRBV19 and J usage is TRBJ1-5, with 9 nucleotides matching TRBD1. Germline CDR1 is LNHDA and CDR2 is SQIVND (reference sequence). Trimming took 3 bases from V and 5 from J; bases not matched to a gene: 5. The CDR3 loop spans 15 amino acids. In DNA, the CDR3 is TGTGCCAGTAGTATCGGCGGACAGGGGCATCAGCCCCAGCATTTT. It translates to CASSIGGQGHQPQHF.

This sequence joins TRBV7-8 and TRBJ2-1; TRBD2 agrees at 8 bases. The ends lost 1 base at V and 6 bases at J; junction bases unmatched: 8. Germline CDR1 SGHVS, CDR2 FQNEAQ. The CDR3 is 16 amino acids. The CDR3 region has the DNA TGTGCCAGCAGCTTAGTCCAGCTCGGGACTAGCAATGAGCAGTTCTTC. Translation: CASSLVQLGTSNEQFF. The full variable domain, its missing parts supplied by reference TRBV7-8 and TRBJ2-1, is GAGVSQSPRYKVAKRGQDVALRCDPISGHVSLFWYQQALGQGPEFLTYFQNEAQLDKSGLPSDRFFAERPEGSVSTLKIQRTQQEDSAVYLCASSLVQLGTSNEQFFGPGTRLTVL.

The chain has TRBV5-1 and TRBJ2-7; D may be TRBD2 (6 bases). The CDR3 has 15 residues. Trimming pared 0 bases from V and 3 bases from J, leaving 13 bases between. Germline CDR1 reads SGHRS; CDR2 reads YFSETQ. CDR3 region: CASSLASRGIYEQYF. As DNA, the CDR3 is TGCGCCAGCAGCTTGGCTTCCCGGGGGATCTACGAGCAGTACTTC.

The CDR3: CASSYRQGFTDTQYF. For the CDR3, the DNA is TGTGCCAGCAGTTACCGACAGGGGTTCACAGATACGCAGTATTTT. The V call is TRBV6-5, the J call TRBJ2-3, with TRBD1 matching over 8 bases. Trimming removed 2 bases from V and 2 bases from J; junction bases left unmatched: 3. CDR3 length equals 15 residues. Germline CDR1 is MNHEY and CDR2 is SVGAGI.